The rows below give T cell receptor beta chains drawn from one sample of a study of naive and memory T cell subsets. TCRdb recomputed calls from the UMI-ligation and nested PCR reads with MiXCR, one row per CDR3 protein. The data show over 110,000 distinct CDR3 sequences, approximately 21% seen once. Sequencing input: naive CD8+ T cells from blood. These receptors all come from a human donor in good health. CDR3s include the opening cysteine and the closing phenylalanine or tryptophan. Fields, in order: clone size, J gene, V gene, D gene, CDR3 DNA, CDR3 protein. The D gene is left open where the match is weak. Expanded clones get a size class; other rows say once, few or many, or leave the size out.

clone_size: -
j_call: TRBJ2-1
v_call: TRBV11-2
d_call: -
cdr3_nt: TGTGCCAGCAGCGTCGCCGAATCTAGCCCGCAGTTCTTC
cdr3_aa: CASSVAESSPQFF

clone_size: -
j_call: TRBJ2-3
v_call: TRBV28
d_call: -
cdr3_nt: TGTGCCAGCAGTTTCGGACAAGCCGGCACAGATACGCAGTATTTT
cdr3_aa: CASSFGQAGTDTQYF

clone_size: -
j_call: TRBJ1-6
v_call: TRBV27
d_call: -
cdr3_nt: TGTGCCAGCACCTCGCGGGTCCAGGATTCACCCCTCCACTTT
cdr3_aa: CASTSRVQDSPLHF

clone_size: -
j_call: TRBJ1-1
v_call: TRBV29-1
d_call: -
cdr3_nt: TGCAGCGTGCCCTGGCGAGAAGGTGACACTGAAGCTTTCTTT
cdr3_aa: CSVPWREGDTEAFF

clone_size: few
j_call: TRBJ2-1
v_call: TRBV29-1
d_call: TRBD2
cdr3_nt: TGCAGCGTTGTCGGCCTAGCGGGAGGCTATGAGCAGTTCTTC
cdr3_aa: CSVVGLAGGYEQFF

clone_size: -
j_call: TRBJ2-1
v_call: TRBV12-3/TRBV12-4
d_call: TRBD2
cdr3_nt: TGTGCCAGCAGTTTCTTGGTCGGGACTAGTACCTACAATGAGCAGTTCTTC
cdr3_aa: CASSFLVGTSTYNEQFF

clone_size: -
j_call: TRBJ1-2
v_call: TRBV5-1
d_call: -
cdr3_nt: TGCGCCAGCAGCTCAGTTGTCGGCAACTATGGCTACACCTTC
cdr3_aa: CASSSVVGNYGYTF

clone_size: -
j_call: TRBJ2-7
v_call: TRBV10-3
d_call: TRBD1
cdr3_nt: TGTGCCATCAGTGTACCCCCGGGACAGAGATCATCCTACGAGCAGTACTTC
cdr3_aa: CAISVPPGQRSSYEQYF

clone_size: -
j_call: TRBJ1-1
v_call: TRBV28
d_call: -
cdr3_nt: TGTGCCAGCAGTTTCTGGGACACTGAAGCTTTCTTT
cdr3_aa: CASSFWDTEAFF

clone_size: few
j_call: TRBJ2-7
v_call: TRBV6-2/TRBV6-3
d_call: -
cdr3_nt: TGTGCCAGCAGTTACCCCCTAGGTGCTTCCTACGAGCAGTACTTC
cdr3_aa: CASSYPLGASYEQYF

clone_size: -
j_call: TRBJ2-7
v_call: TRBV11-2
d_call: -
cdr3_nt: TGTGCCAGCAGCTCGCTAAGGGGCGGTTCTCACGAGCAGTACTTC
cdr3_aa: CASSSLRGGSHEQYF

clone_size: few
j_call: TRBJ1-1
v_call: TRBV4-1
d_call: -
cdr3_nt: TGCGCCAGCAGCGCTCCCGGTGGGGGTCTGAACACTGAAGCTTTCTTT
cdr3_aa: CASSAPGGGLNTEAFF

clone_size: few
j_call: TRBJ2-1
v_call: TRBV7-3
d_call: TRBD2
cdr3_nt: TGTGCCAGCAGCTTAGTTCGCGGGAGGTCCTCCTACAATGAGCAGTTCTTC
cdr3_aa: CASSLVRGRSSYNEQFF

clone_size: -
j_call: TRBJ1-1
v_call: TRBV6-5
d_call: -
cdr3_nt: TGTGCCAGCAGTTACTCTCAGGTGGCGAACACTGGAGCTTTCTTT
cdr3_aa: CASSYSQVANTGAFF

clone_size: -
j_call: TRBJ1-3
v_call: TRBV21-1
d_call: -
cdr3_nt: TGTGCCAGCAGCGCCACCGTCAGGGACCGACTAAGCTCTGGAAACACCATATATTTT
cdr3_aa: CASSATVRDRLSSGNTIYF

clone_size: few
j_call: TRBJ2-1
v_call: TRBV30
d_call: TRBD2
cdr3_nt: TGTGCCTGGTCAACGGGACTAGCTTACAATGAGCAGTTCTTC
cdr3_aa: CAWSTGLAYNEQFF

clone_size: few
j_call: TRBJ1-1
v_call: TRBV29-1
d_call: -
cdr3_nt: TGCAGCGTTGAAGACGGCGCTAACACTGAAGCTTTCTTT
cdr3_aa: CSVEDGANTEAFF

clone_size: few
j_call: TRBJ2-5
v_call: TRBV7-8
d_call: -
cdr3_nt: TGTGCCAGCAGCTTTGAGGAGATGCGGCTAGAGACCCAGTACTTC
cdr3_aa: CASSFEEMRLETQYF

clone_size: -
j_call: TRBJ2-7
v_call: TRBV6-5
d_call: -
cdr3_nt: TGTGCCAGCAGTTACTTCGACGAGCAGTACTTC
cdr3_aa: CASSYFDEQYF

clone_size: -
j_call: TRBJ2-1
v_call: TRBV28
d_call: -
cdr3_nt: TGTGCCAGCAGTTCTGCGGTCAGGGATCAGCGCGATGAGCAGTTCTTC
cdr3_aa: CASSSAVRDQRDEQFF

clone_size: few
j_call: TRBJ2-3
v_call: TRBV30
d_call: -
cdr3_nt: TGTGCCTGGAGTGTACACGGCACAGATACGCAGTATTTT
cdr3_aa: CAWSVHGTDTQYF

clone_size: -
j_call: TRBJ2-7
v_call: TRBV12-3/TRBV12-4
d_call: TRBD2
cdr3_nt: TGTGCCAGCAGTTTCGGGACTAGCGTCATTCGGACCTACGAGCAGTACTTC
cdr3_aa: CASSFGTSVIRTYEQYF

clone_size: -
j_call: TRBJ2-3
v_call: TRBV5-5
d_call: TRBD1
cdr3_nt: TGTGCCAGCAGCGGAGGACAGGAAGACACAGATACGCAGTATTTT
cdr3_aa: CASSGGQEDTDTQYF

clone_size: many
j_call: TRBJ2-5
v_call: TRBV13
d_call: TRBD1
cdr3_nt: TGTGCCAGCAGCTTCGACAGGGGCAGGGAGACCCAGTACTTC
cdr3_aa: CASSFDRGRETQYF

clone_size: -
j_call: TRBJ2-6
v_call: TRBV5-6
d_call: -
cdr3_nt: TGTGCCAGCACCCCCTCCCGGGCCAACGTCCTGACTTTC
cdr3_aa: CASTPSRANVLTF

clone_size: few
j_call: TRBJ1-3
v_call: TRBV4-3
d_call: -
cdr3_nt: TGCGCCAGCAGCCAAGTTCGGAGCTCTGGAAACACCATATATTTT
cdr3_aa: CASSQVRSSGNTIYF

clone_size: -
j_call: TRBJ2-5
v_call: TRBV6-2/TRBV6-3
d_call: -
cdr3_nt: TGTGCCAGCAGCTCCGCAGCGGAGGAAGAGACCCAGTACTTC
cdr3_aa: CASSSAAEEETQYF

clone_size: few
j_call: TRBJ2-1
v_call: TRBV3-1
d_call: -
cdr3_nt: TGTGCCAGCAGCCAAGATGGGCGGAGGGACTACAATGAGCAGTTCTTC
cdr3_aa: CASSQDGRRDYNEQFF

clone_size: -
j_call: TRBJ2-7
v_call: TRBV6-2/TRBV6-3
d_call: TRBD2
cdr3_nt: TGTGCCAGCAGTTACGGAGCTAGCGGCATTTACGAGCAGTACTTC
cdr3_aa: CASSYGASGIYEQYF

clone_size: few
j_call: TRBJ1-5
v_call: TRBV27
d_call: -
cdr3_nt: TGTGCCAGCAGTTTATCCCCCCGACGGCCCCAGCATTTT
cdr3_aa: CASSLSPRRPQHF

clone_size: few
j_call: TRBJ1-1
v_call: TRBV6-2/TRBV6-3
d_call: -
cdr3_nt: TGTGCCAGCAGTTACCTTGGCACTGAAGCTTTCTTT
cdr3_aa: CASSYLGTEAFF

clone_size: -
j_call: TRBJ2-1
v_call: TRBV4-3
d_call: -
cdr3_nt: TGCGCCAGCAGCCAAATGAATTCCGCCTCCTACAATGAGCAGTTCTTC
cdr3_aa: CASSQMNSASYNEQFF

clone_size: few
j_call: TRBJ2-1
v_call: TRBV27
d_call: TRBD2
cdr3_nt: TGTGCCAGCAGTTTGGTTAGCGGGAACTCCTACAATGAGCAGTTCTTC
cdr3_aa: CASSLVSGNSYNEQFF

clone_size: -
j_call: TRBJ2-1
v_call: TRBV6-5
d_call: -
cdr3_nt: TGTGCCAGCAGTTACTCGCCGAGGGCCCCTTGGTACAATGAGCAGTTCTTC
cdr3_aa: CASSYSPRAPWYNEQFF

clone_size: few
j_call: TRBJ2-1
v_call: TRBV13
d_call: -
cdr3_nt: TGTGCCAGCAGCATAGAGGTTGATGAGCAGTTCTTC
cdr3_aa: CASSIEVDEQFF

clone_size: -
j_call: TRBJ2-1
v_call: TRBV20-1
d_call: TRBD1
cdr3_nt: TGCAGTGCTCGCCGGGACAGCCCTAACAATGAGCAGTTCTTC
cdr3_aa: CSARRDSPNNEQFF

clone_size: few
j_call: TRBJ1-1
v_call: TRBV12-3/TRBV12-4
d_call: TRBD1
cdr3_nt: TGTGCCAGCAGACACCAGGGGGGAACTGAAGCTTTCTTT
cdr3_aa: CASRHQGGTEAFF

clone_size: -
j_call: TRBJ1-1
v_call: TRBV6-5
d_call: -
cdr3_nt: TGTGCCAGCCGGGGGAGGAACACTGAAGCTTTCTTT
cdr3_aa: CASRGRNTEAFF

clone_size: -
j_call: TRBJ2-7
v_call: TRBV28
d_call: -
cdr3_nt: TGTGCCAGCAGTTTAGGCGGACAATTGTCCTACGAGCAGTACTTC
cdr3_aa: CASSLGGQLSYEQYF

clone_size: -
j_call: TRBJ2-5
v_call: TRBV5-1
d_call: -
cdr3_nt: TGCGCCAGCAGCTTGAGTCGGAGGGAAGAGACCCAGTACTTC
cdr3_aa: CASSLSRREETQYF

clone_size: many
j_call: TRBJ1-5
v_call: TRBV4-3
d_call: TRBD1
cdr3_nt: TGCGCCAGCAGCCAAGATACGACAGGGGATCAGCCCCAGCATTTT
cdr3_aa: CASSQDTTGDQPQHF

clone_size: -
j_call: TRBJ2-5
v_call: TRBV7-3
d_call: -
cdr3_nt: TGTGCCAGCAGCTTAGAGACAGGAGAAGAGACCCAGTACTTC
cdr3_aa: CASSLETGEETQYF

clone_size: few
j_call: TRBJ2-7
v_call: TRBV27
d_call: -
cdr3_nt: TGTGCCAGCAGTTTCAAATCCTACGAGCAGTACTTC
cdr3_aa: CASSFKSYEQYF

clone_size: -
j_call: TRBJ2-5
v_call: TRBV7-2
d_call: TRBD2
cdr3_nt: TGTGCCAGCAGCTTAGCTAGACTAGCGGGAGAAGAGACCCAGTACTTC
cdr3_aa: CASSLARLAGEETQYF

clone_size: -
j_call: TRBJ2-5
v_call: TRBV4-1
d_call: -
cdr3_nt: TGCGCCAGCAGCCAAGAATTGGGGTCCTGGCGGCTAGAAGAGACCCAGTACTTC
cdr3_aa: CASSQELGSWRLEETQYF

clone_size: many
j_call: TRBJ2-7
v_call: TRBV28
d_call: -
cdr3_nt: TGTGCCAGCAGTTTAGGCAGTATCTACGAGCAGTACTTC
cdr3_aa: CASSLGSIYEQYF

clone_size: few
j_call: TRBJ2-2
v_call: TRBV7-2
d_call: TRBD2
cdr3_nt: TGTGCCAGCAGCTTAGTTGGGCTAGCGGGAGGCACCGGGGAGCTGTTTTTT
cdr3_aa: CASSLVGLAGGTGELFF

clone_size: few
j_call: TRBJ1-1
v_call: TRBV7-9
d_call: TRBD1
cdr3_nt: TGTGCCAGCAGCTCCGGGGACAGGGAGGACACTGAAGCTTTCTTT
cdr3_aa: CASSSGDREDTEAFF

clone_size: few
j_call: TRBJ1-1
v_call: TRBV6-6
d_call: -
cdr3_nt: TGTGCCAGCGGGTTCGCGGGGGCGAGCACTGAAGCTTTCTTT
cdr3_aa: CASGFAGASTEAFF

clone_size: -
j_call: TRBJ1-5
v_call: TRBV7-2
d_call: -
cdr3_nt: TGTGCCAGCAGCTTAGTTCGGCCCGACGGGCCCCAGCATTTT
cdr3_aa: CASSLVRPDGPQHF

clone_size: few
j_call: TRBJ2-5
v_call: TRBV12-5
d_call: -
cdr3_nt: TGTGCTAGTGGTTTGGGCCCCTCGAGCGGGTGTCGGGAGACCCAGTACTTC
cdr3_aa: CASGLGPSSGCRETQYF

clone_size: many
j_call: TRBJ2-7
v_call: TRBV4-3
d_call: -
cdr3_nt: TGCGCCAGCAGCCAAGATCCGTCGGGGGAGGACTACGAGCAGTACTTC
cdr3_aa: CASSQDPSGEDYEQYF

clone_size: -
j_call: TRBJ2-3
v_call: TRBV15
d_call: TRBD2
cdr3_nt: TGTGCCACCGGGACTAGCGGGAGCACAGATACGCAGTATTTT
cdr3_aa: CATGTSGSTDTQYF

clone_size: few
j_call: TRBJ2-6
v_call: TRBV7-9
d_call: -
cdr3_nt: TGTGCCAACAGCTTATTCGTATGGAAAACTCTGTCTGGGGCCAACGTCCTGACTTTC
cdr3_aa: CANSLFVWKTLSGANVLTF

clone_size: few
j_call: TRBJ2-1
v_call: TRBV5-4
d_call: -
cdr3_nt: TGTGCCAGCAGCCCCTTCGCCGGAACAGGGCCGACGGATGAGCAGTTCTTC
cdr3_aa: CASSPFAGTGPTDEQFF

clone_size: -
j_call: TRBJ2-7
v_call: TRBV7-9
d_call: -
cdr3_nt: TGTGCCAGCAGCCGCGGGACAGCCTACGAGCAGTACTTC
cdr3_aa: CASSRGTAYEQYF